Presented here are 15 T cell receptor beta chains from one specimen sequenced in a study of control samples from healthy donors and cancer patients. TCRdb's table, derived via immunoSEQ multiplex PCR, lists solely in-frame clones and lacks some. This sample has approximately 150,000 clones, with approximately 94% found just once. The sequenced material came from PBMCs. The receptors were gathered from a man aged 55 to 70 with colorectal cancer.

The V call is TRBV21-1, the J call TRBJ1-6; the table gives TRBD1 as D, unverified against the DNA. TRBV21-1 is tagged as a pseudogene. This CDR3 is built from 13 residues. CDR3 region: CADQGSYNSPLHF. DNA for the CDR3: TGTGCCGACCAGGGATCCTATAATTCACCCCTCCACTTT.

The V and J genes are TRBV30 and TRBJ1-2, with 10 positions matching TRBD1. This CDR3 has 13 amino acids. V dropped 1 base and J dropped 8; count of bases not matched to a gene: 4. Germline CDR1 is GTSNPN and CDR2 is SVGIG (reference sequence). The CDR3 here is CAWSEGTGDGYTF. In DNA form, the CDR3 reads TGTGCCTGGAGTGAAGGGACAGGGGACGGCTACACCTTC.

The V gene is TRBV30, the J gene TRBJ1-1; D not certain. The V gene's germline CDR1 is GTSNPN and CDR2 SVGIG (reference sequence). Trimming shortened V by 0 bases and J by 0 bases, and 8 bases separated the two germline ends. This CDR3 comprises 14 residues. The CDR3 protein is CAWSVLEVNTEAFF. In DNA, the CDR3 is TGTGCCTGGAGTGTATTGGAGGTGAACACTGAAGCTTTCTTT.

The chain joins TRBV30 to TRBJ1-4; D unclear. From germline, CDR1 is GTSNPN and CDR2 SVGIG (reference sequence). The CDR3 is made up of 14 amino acids. V lost 3 bases and J 6 bases, leaving 14 bases between the germline ends. CDR3 in DNA: TGTGCCTGGAGGGACGTTAACGTGGATGAAAAACTGTTTTTT. It codes for CAWRDVNVDEKLFF.

CDR3 in amino acids: CASSAGPGETQYF. The CDR3 DNA follows: TGTGCCAGTAGTGCAGGGCCGGGAGAGACCCAGTACTTC. The chain couples TRBV19 to TRBJ2-5; D is possibly TRBD1 (5 bases). V lost 5 bases and J lost 4, with 11 bases in between. CDR1 is LNHDA, CDR2 SQIVND, per germline (reference sequence). This CDR3 is 13 amino acids long.

This clone was recorded once. The rearrangement uses TRBV10-2 and TRBJ1-5; D is unresolved. CDR3 length equals 13 residues. V lost 0 bases and J lost 3, with 3 bases in between. In germline, CDR1 is WSHSY, CDR2 SAAADI. CDR3 nucleotide sequence: TGCGCCAGCAGTGAGTCAACCAATCAGCCCCAGCATTTT. Amino acids: CASSESTNQPQHF.

The chain is built from TRBV2 and TRBJ2-5; D remains unclear. Germline assignment: CDR1 SNHLY and CDR2 FYNNEI. The CDR3 consists of 14 residues. The germline V and J ends were trimmed by 7 bases and 2 bases, with 14 bases remaining between them. CDR3 protein: CASNRLSSQETQYF. CDR3 DNA: TGTGCCAGCAATAGGTTAAGCTCGCAAGAGACCCAGTACTTC.

V and J are TRBV5-4 and TRBJ1-2; 7 bases are a match to TRBD1. The V segment lost 4 bases and the J segment 4 bases; nucleotides outside the gene matches: 10. CDR3 size: 15 residues. CDR1 is SGHNT, CDR2 YYREEE, per germline (reference sequence). The CDR3 sequence: CASSTTSTGIYGYTF. As DNA, the CDR3 is TGTGCCAGCAGCACCACCTCGACAGGGATCTATGGCTACACCTTC.

This chain connects TRBV12-3 or TRBV12-4 to TRBJ1-1; D is possibly TRBD1 (6 bases). V was pared by 2 bases and J by 5 bases, with 9 bases between. The CDR3 covers 13 residues. CDR3 coding DNA: TGTGCCAGCAGTTTACGGGGGGCAACTGAAGCTTTCTTT. As protein: CASSLRGATEAFF.

V usage is TRBV6-5 and J usage is TRBJ1-2, with TRBD1 matching over 7 bases. Germline assignment: CDR1 MNHEY and CDR2 SVGAGI. This CDR3 is 13 amino acids long. Unmatched junction bases numbered 4, after V lost 5 bases and J lost 4 bases. DNA for the CDR3: TGTGCCAGCAGTACAGGGGCCGGCTATGGCTACACCTTC. This sequence encodes CASSTGAGYGYTF.

This sequence joins TRBV6-1 and TRBJ1-3; the D is unclear. V lost 1 base to trimming and J lost 0 bases, with 10 bases between them. This CDR3 contains 16 residues. Per germline, CDR1 MNHNS and CDR2 SASEGT. The DNA for the CDR3 is TGTGCCAGCAGTGAAGTGTGGGAACCCTCTGGAAACACCATATATTTT. The encoded protein is CASSEVWEPSGNTIYF.

The rearrangement links TRBV24-1 to TRBJ1-2, with D maybe TRBD1 (5 bases). The germline gives CDR1 KGHDR, CDR2 SFDVKD. V was pared by 7 bases and J by 3 bases, with 8 bases between. CDR3 length equals 12 residues. The CDR3 DNA sequence: TGTGCCACCAGGGACAAGGACTATGGCTACACCTTC. It translates to CATRDKDYGYTF.

A few counts support this clone. This chain links TRBV3-1 (or the pseudogene TRBV3-2) with TRBJ2-7; D ambiguous. The CDR3 is 15 amino acids. With 2 bases removed from V and 0 bases from J, the gap between germline ends came to 11 bases. Germline V lookup: CDR1 LGHDT, CDR2 YNNKEL (reference sequence). The CDR3 region is CASSQRALSSYEQYF. CDR3 DNA: TGTGCCAGCAGCCAACGGGCCCTAAGCTCCTACGAGCAGTACTTC.

The CDR3 region is CASSIEGTAETQYF. The CDR3 coding sequence is TGTGCCAGTAGTATAGAGGGGACGGCCGAGACCCAGTACTTC. This chain uses TRBV19 with TRBJ2-5, with D perhaps being TRBD1 or TRBD2 (5 bases each). CDR1 and CDR2 from the germline V gene are LNHDA and SQIVND (reference sequence). The CDR3 is 14 residues long. V lost 0 bases, J lost 5 bases, and 10 bases lay in between.

A remark on this clone: Other DNA sequences from this sample encode an identical CDR3 as well. The V call is TRBV18, the J call TRBJ2-5; TRBD2 might be the D (6 bases). Germline CDR1 reads KGHSH; CDR2 reads LQKENI. V lost 0 bases to trimming and J lost 2 bases, with 10 bases between them. This CDR3 is built from 15 residues. The CDR3 region has the DNA TGTGCCAGCTCACCACCCGGGGGTGGGCAAGAGACCCAGTACTTC. This translates into CASSPPGGGQETQYF.